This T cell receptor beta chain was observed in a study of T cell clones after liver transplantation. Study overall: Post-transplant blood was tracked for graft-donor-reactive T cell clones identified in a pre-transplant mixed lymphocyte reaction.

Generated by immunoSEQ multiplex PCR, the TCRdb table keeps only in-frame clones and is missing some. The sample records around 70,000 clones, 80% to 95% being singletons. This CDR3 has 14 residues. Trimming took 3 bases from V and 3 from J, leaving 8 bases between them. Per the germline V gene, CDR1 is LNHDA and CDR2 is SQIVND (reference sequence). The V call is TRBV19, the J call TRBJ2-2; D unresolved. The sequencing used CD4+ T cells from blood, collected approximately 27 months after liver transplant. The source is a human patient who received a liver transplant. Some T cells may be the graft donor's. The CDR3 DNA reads TGTGCCAGTAGTATTTTTCAGGACACCGGGGAGCTGTTTTTT. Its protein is CASSIFQDTGELFF. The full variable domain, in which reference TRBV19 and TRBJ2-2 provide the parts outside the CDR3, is DGGITQSPKYLFRKEGQNVTLSCEQNLNHDAMYWYRQDPGQGLRLIYYSQIVNDFQKGDIAEGYSVSREKKESFPLTVTSAQKNPTAFYLCASSIFQDTGELFFGEGSRLTVL.